Detailed here is one TCR beta chain. This sample stems from a study of beta chain features in type 1 diabetes. As every portion of the isolated RNA was reverse transcribed, the sequencing read expressed TCRB transcripts. Clones were sequenced by immunoSEQ multiplex PCR, and TCRdb holds only the in-frame ones, with some missing. This table has more than 140,000 clones, roughly 10% appearing once. CDR3 length equals 13 residues. Germline V gene lookup returns CDR1 MNHNS and CDR2 SASEGT. The V gene end was trimmed by 0 bases and the J gene end by 9 bases; junction bases not matched to a gene: 1. The sequence was collected from a woman in her 40s in good health. Sequences were obtained from central memory CD4+ T cells from blood. The V call is TRBV6-1, the J call TRBJ1-5; 8 bases are shared with TRBD1. CDR3 nucleotide sequence: TGTGCCAGCAGTGAAGCAGGGACAGGGCCCCAGCATTTT. It translates to CASSEAGTGPQHF.